This T cell receptor (beta chain) comes out of a study of T cells after yellow fever vaccination. TCRdb reprocessed the 5' RACE reads with MiXCR, giving one entry per CDR3 protein. Of hundreds of thousands of distinct CDR3 sequences in the sample, 20% to 25% were seen once. This clonotype turned up a few times. The ends were cut back, 5 bases at V and 9 bases at J, with 19 bases in the middle. The germline V gene encodes CDR1 SQVTM and CDR2 ANQGSEA. The CDR3 sequence is 14 residues long. The sequencing used PBMCs, collected 20 to 25 days after the first yellow fever vaccination. The gene calls are TRBV29-1 and TRBJ1-4, with a weak D call TRBD1 (5 bases). The source of this sequence is a man younger than 35 who received the YFV17D yellow fever vaccine. The CDR3 here is CSVRDQAGAKKLFF. CDR3 nucleotides: TGCAGCGTTCGGGACCAGGCGGGCGCGAAAAAACTGTTTTTT.